This T cell receptor (beta chain) was documented in a study of blood T cell repertoires in COVID-19. The wider study: Sources were T cells, B-cell-depleted T cells, or PBMCs; the material itself was cDNA or gDNA.

This clone was detected a few times. This study enrolled people aged 18 to 89 from around 26 US geographic areas. As originally analysed: For nucleated cells, counts were estimated from reference gene primer amplification. Sequenced by immunoSEQ multiplex PCR; TCRdb stores in-frame clones only, minus some. Clonal size and the V and J genes are those of that table, whereas D and trimming came from the DNA. The sample yields 130,000 to 150,000 clones, 84% seen once. Germline V CDR1 and CDR2: SNHLY, FYNNEI. The CDR3 runs 14 residues. The germline V and J ends were trimmed by 4 bases and 0 bases, with 6 bases remaining between them.

The rearrangement joins TRBV2 to TRBJ2-2, with unresolved D. The sequence came from a woman between 45 and 60 years old who had been exposed to COVID-19. The sequenced material came from PBMCs or T cells enriched from blood (not recorded which). The CDR3 sequence is CASSARANTGELFF. The CDR3 nucleotides are TGTGCCAGCAGTGCCCGAGCGAACACCGGGGAGCTGTTTTTT.